These T cell receptor beta chains were read from a single sample in a study of Graves' ophthalmopathy and Graves' hyperthyroidism. TCRdb re-derived calls from the multiplex PCR reads in MiXCR, one entry per CDR3 protein. This table holds about 380,000 distinct CDR3 sequences, 15% found once. The sequenced sample was peripheral blood. These TCRs come from a woman between 18 and 30 years old with stable Graves' hyperthyroidism. Both conserved end residues are part of each CDR3. The D gene is left open where the match is weak. A clone size is listed for some rows: how often the clone was seen (once, few, many), or a class if it is expanded.

len: 15
v_gene: TRBV6-5
d_gene: TRBD2
abundance: many
j_gene: TRBJ2-7
CDR3nt: TGTGCCAGCAGTTACGTGCGGGGGGGCGGCTACGAGCAGTACTTC
CDR3aa: CASSYVRGGGYEQYF

len: 16
v_gene: TRBV12-3/TRBV12-4
d_gene: -
abundance: -
j_gene: TRBJ1-1
CDR3nt: TGTGCCAGCAGTTTTGGCAGGGCGGACGAGAACACTGAAGCTTTCTTT
CDR3aa: CASSFGRADENTEAFF

len: 13
v_gene: TRBV6-2/TRBV6-3
d_gene: TRBD1
abundance: many
j_gene: TRBJ1-2
CDR3nt: TGTGCCAGCACCGAGGGACAGGATTATGGCTACACCTTC
CDR3aa: CASTEGQDYGYTF

len: 16
v_gene: TRBV2
d_gene: -
abundance: -
j_gene: TRBJ2-7
CDR3nt: TGTGCCAGCAGGAAACGTCTATTGGCGGCCCACTACGAGCAGTACTTC
CDR3aa: CASRKRLLAAHYEQYF

len: 14
v_gene: TRBV6-1
d_gene: TRBD1
abundance: many
j_gene: TRBJ1-1
CDR3nt: TGTGCCAGCAGACGACAGGGGGCGGTCACTGAAGCTTTCTTT
CDR3aa: CASRRQGAVTEAFF

len: 12
v_gene: TRBV12-3/TRBV12-4
d_gene: -
abundance: many
j_gene: TRBJ1-6
CDR3nt: TGTGCCAGCAGCTCCTATAATTCACCCCTCCACTTT
CDR3aa: CASSSYNSPLHF

len: 12
v_gene: TRBV20-1
d_gene: -
abundance: -
j_gene: TRBJ1-1
CDR3nt: TGCAGTGCTAGAGATTTTGGGGGGTCAGCTTTCTTT
CDR3aa: CSARDFGGSAFF

len: 15
v_gene: TRBV12-5
d_gene: -
abundance: many
j_gene: TRBJ1-5
CDR3nt: TGTGCTAGTGGCCCAACCCTAGGGTCAAATCAGCCCCAGCATTTT
CDR3aa: CASGPTLGSNQPQHF

len: 13
v_gene: TRBV12-3/TRBV12-4
d_gene: -
abundance: -
j_gene: TRBJ2-7
CDR3nt: TGTGCCAGCACCAATTCAAACCGGTACGAGCAGTACTTC
CDR3aa: CASTNSNRYEQYF

len: 13
v_gene: TRBV12-3/TRBV12-4
d_gene: TRBD1
abundance: -
j_gene: TRBJ2-5
CDR3nt: TGTGCCAGCAGCCACAGGGGGATGGAGACCCAGTACTTC
CDR3aa: CASSHRGMETQYF

len: 13
v_gene: TRBV20-1
d_gene: TRBD1
abundance: many
j_gene: TRBJ1-2
CDR3nt: TGCAGTGCTCTCGACAGGGGGCGAGGTGGCTACACCTTC
CDR3aa: CSALDRGRGGYTF

len: 14
v_gene: TRBV12-3/TRBV12-4
d_gene: TRBD1
abundance: many
j_gene: TRBJ1-2
CDR3nt: TGTGCCAGCAGGGACAGGGGGCGCTTCTATGGCTACACCTTC
CDR3aa: CASRDRGRFYGYTF

len: 15
v_gene: TRBV7-6
d_gene: TRBD2
abundance: -
j_gene: TRBJ2-3
CDR3nt: TGTGCCAGCAGCTTTAGCGGGGAGCACACAGATACGCAGTATTTT
CDR3aa: CASSFSGEHTDTQYF

len: 15
v_gene: TRBV12-3/TRBV12-4
d_gene: -
abundance: many
j_gene: TRBJ1-2
CDR3nt: TGTGCCAGCAGCCCCGGGCCCATGCCTAACTATGGCTACACCTTC
CDR3aa: CASSPGPMPNYGYTF

len: 13
v_gene: TRBV12-3/TRBV12-4
d_gene: TRBD1
abundance: -
j_gene: TRBJ2-7
CDR3nt: TGTGCCAGCATGTGGACAGGGGGCAACGAGCAGTACTTC
CDR3aa: CASMWTGGNEQYF

len: 15
v_gene: TRBV6-2/TRBV6-3
d_gene: -
abundance: many
j_gene: TRBJ2-7
CDR3nt: TGTGCCAGCAGTTACTCTAATGGGGGCTCCTACGAGCAGTACTTC
CDR3aa: CASSYSNGGSYEQYF

len: 13
v_gene: TRBV6-2/TRBV6-3
d_gene: -
abundance: many
j_gene: TRBJ2-7
CDR3nt: TGTGCCAGCACCCATTCCGGCCGCAGCGAGCAGTACTTC
CDR3aa: CASTHSGRSEQYF

len: 16
v_gene: TRBV4-1
d_gene: -
abundance: -
j_gene: TRBJ1-2
CDR3nt: TGCGCCAGCAGCCAACTCTCGGGGGACGGGGACTATGGCTACACCTTC
CDR3aa: CASSQLSGDGDYGYTF

len: 13
v_gene: TRBV29-1
d_gene: -
abundance: many
j_gene: TRBJ1-1
CDR3nt: TGCAGCGTTGAAGATCGCGTCCGTCCTGAAGCTTTCTTT
CDR3aa: CSVEDRVRPEAFF

len: 15
v_gene: TRBV28
d_gene: TRBD1
abundance: many
j_gene: TRBJ1-2
CDR3nt: TGTGCCAGCAGTTTAGAAGAGGGGGCGTACTATGGCTACACCTTC
CDR3aa: CASSLEEGAYYGYTF

len: 13
v_gene: TRBV7-8
d_gene: -
abundance: many
j_gene: TRBJ1-2
CDR3nt: TGTGCCAGCAGCTTAGTGAGGGATGGAGGCTACACCTTC
CDR3aa: CASSLVRDGGYTF

len: 13
v_gene: TRBV7-3
d_gene: -
abundance: many
j_gene: TRBJ1-2
CDR3nt: TGTGCCAGCAGCTTAGGGGGGCGGAATGGCTACACCTTC
CDR3aa: CASSLGGRNGYTF

len: 15
v_gene: TRBV7-9
d_gene: -
abundance: -
j_gene: TRBJ1-2
CDR3nt: TGTGCCAGCAGCACCTGGCGGGGCGCTAACTATGGCTACACCTTC
CDR3aa: CASSTWRGANYGYTF

len: 13
v_gene: TRBV3-1
d_gene: TRBD1
abundance: many
j_gene: TRBJ1-1
CDR3nt: TGTGCCAGCAGCCGATCACCGGGACAGGAAGCTTTCTTT
CDR3aa: CASSRSPGQEAFF

len: 13
v_gene: TRBV7-2
d_gene: -
abundance: many
j_gene: TRBJ1-2
CDR3nt: TGTGCCAGCAGCCTAACGGGGAAAACGGGCTACACCTTC
CDR3aa: CASSLTGKTGYTF

len: 14
v_gene: TRBV28
d_gene: -
abundance: many
j_gene: TRBJ1-2
CDR3nt: TGTGCCAGCAGTATTATTATAGGAGAGAATGGCTACACCTTC
CDR3aa: CASSIIIGENGYTF

len: 16
v_gene: TRBV11-2
d_gene: -
abundance: many
j_gene: TRBJ1-1
CDR3nt: TGTGCCAGCAGCAAAGTCAGGGACGCTAGCTACACTGAAGCTTTCTTT
CDR3aa: CASSKVRDASYTEAFF